This T cell receptor beta chain was recovered during a study of control samples from healthy donors and cancer patients. TCRdb's copy holds only in-frame clones and misses some; the assay was immunoSEQ multiplex PCR. The repertoire includes fewer than 200,000 clones, about 94% of them detected once, and about 15% sits in the top ten. V lost 7 bases to trimming and J lost 0 bases; unmatched junction nucleotides: 6. The germline CDR1 and CDR2 sequences are SGHTA and FQGNSA. This CDR3 has 14 amino acids. J is TRBJ2-7 and V is TRBV7-2; 7 bases are shared with TRBD1. The sequenced material came from PBMCs. The origin of this receptor is a man aged 60 to 69 with colorectal cancer. CDR3 in DNA: TGTGCCAGCAACCCGACAGGGAGCTCCTACGAGCAGTACTTC. This gives the protein CASNPTGSSYEQYF.